What follows is one T cell receptor (beta chain) and its context. The repertoire was sequenced with immunoSEQ multiplex PCR; TCRdb's copy has only in-frame clones and lacks some. The sample carries around 94,000 clones, 86% recorded once. V lost 5 bases and J lost 4; bases outside the gene matches: 7. From germline, CDR1 is MNHEY and CDR2 SMNVEV (reference sequence). The CDR3 sequence is 15 residues long. The sample comes from a study of control samples from healthy donors and cancer patients. Sequencing used blood. This sequence joins TRBV27 and TRBJ2-5; TRBD1 agrees at 10 bases. The clonotype comes from a woman aged 45 to 65 in good health. The DNA of the CDR3 is TGTGCCAGCAGTCGCCGGGACAGGGGACGAGAGACCCAGTACTTC. Amino acids: CASSRRDRGRETQYF.